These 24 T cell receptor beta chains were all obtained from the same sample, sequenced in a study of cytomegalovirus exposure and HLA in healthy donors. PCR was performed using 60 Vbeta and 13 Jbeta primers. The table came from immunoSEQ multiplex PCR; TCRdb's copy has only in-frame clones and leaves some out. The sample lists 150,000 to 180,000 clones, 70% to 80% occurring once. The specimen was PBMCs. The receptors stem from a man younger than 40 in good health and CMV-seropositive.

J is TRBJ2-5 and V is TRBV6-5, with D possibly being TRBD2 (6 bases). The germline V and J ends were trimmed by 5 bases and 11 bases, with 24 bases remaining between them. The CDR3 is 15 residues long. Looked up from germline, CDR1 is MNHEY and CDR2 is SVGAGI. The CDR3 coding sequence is TGTGCCAGCAGTCCTACCGGGACTCTCCTTACGGGGCAGTACTTC. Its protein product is CASSPTGTLLTGQYF.

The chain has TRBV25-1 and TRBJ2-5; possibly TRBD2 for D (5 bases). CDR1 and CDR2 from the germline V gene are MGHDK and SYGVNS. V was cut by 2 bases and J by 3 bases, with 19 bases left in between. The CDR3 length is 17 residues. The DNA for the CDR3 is TGTGCCAGCAGTGAAGCCGAGGACCGGGATAATAAAGAGACCCAGTACTTC. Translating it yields CASSEAEDRDNKETQYF.

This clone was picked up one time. CDR3 amino acids: CASRTGANTEAFF. Here the CDR3 DNA reads TGTGCCAGCAGGACAGGGGCGAACACTGAAGCTTTCTTT. The V gene is TRBV28, the J gene TRBJ1-1; 8 bases agree with TRBD1. The CDR3 has 13 residues. The trim removed 6 bases at V and 1 base at J, leaving 1 base unmatched. Germline loops: CDR1 MDHEN, CDR2 SYDVKM. Complete variable domain (other parts from reference TRBV28 and TRBJ1-1): DVKVTQSSRYLVKRTGEKVFLECVQDMDHENMFWYRQDPGLGLRLIYFSYDVKMKEKGDIPEGYSVSREKKERFSLILESASTNQTSMYLCASRTGANTEAFFGQGTRLTVV.

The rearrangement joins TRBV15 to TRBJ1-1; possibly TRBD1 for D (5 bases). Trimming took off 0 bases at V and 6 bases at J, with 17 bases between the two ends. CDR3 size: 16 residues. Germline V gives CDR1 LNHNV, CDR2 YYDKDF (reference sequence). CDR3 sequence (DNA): TGTGCCACCAGCAGAGATAGGAGTTGGGGCCTTTCTGAAGCTTTCTTT. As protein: CATSRDRSWGLSEAFF.

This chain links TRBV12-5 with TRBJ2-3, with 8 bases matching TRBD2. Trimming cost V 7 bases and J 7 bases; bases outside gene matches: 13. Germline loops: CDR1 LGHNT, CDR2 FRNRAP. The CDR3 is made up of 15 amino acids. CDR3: CASALETSGDNTQYF. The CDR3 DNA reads TGTGCTAGTGCCCTCGAAACTAGCGGAGATAATACGCAGTATTTT. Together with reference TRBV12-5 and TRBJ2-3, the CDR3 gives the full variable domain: DARVTQTPRHKVTEMGQEVTMRCQPILGHNTVFWYRQTMMQGLELLAYFRNRAPLDDSGMPKDRFSAEMPDATLATLKIQPSEPRDSAVYFCASALETSGDNTQYFGPGTRLTVL.

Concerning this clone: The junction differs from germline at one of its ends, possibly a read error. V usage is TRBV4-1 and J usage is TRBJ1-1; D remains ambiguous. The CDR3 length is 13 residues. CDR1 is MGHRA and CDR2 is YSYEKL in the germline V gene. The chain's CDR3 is CASSQDPQPEAFF. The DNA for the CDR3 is TGTGCCAGCAGCCAAGATCCACAACCTGAAGCTTTCTTT.

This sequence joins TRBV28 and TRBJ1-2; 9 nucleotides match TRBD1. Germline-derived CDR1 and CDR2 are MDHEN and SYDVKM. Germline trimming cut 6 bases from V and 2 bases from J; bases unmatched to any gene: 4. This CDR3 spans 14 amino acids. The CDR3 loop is CASSLGTGNYGYTF. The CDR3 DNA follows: TGTGCCAGCAGCCTCGGGACAGGGAACTATGGCTACACCTTC.

The CDR3 sequence: CASSDIRGRGNTIYF. CDR3 nucleotides: TGTGCCAGCAGTGATATTCGGGGGAGAGGAAACACCATATATTTT. The chain is built from TRBV6-1 and TRBJ1-3; D perhaps matches TRBD1 (5 bases). The CDR3 is 15 residues long. The germline gives CDR1 MNHNS, CDR2 SASEGT. The V end was cut by 3 bases, the J end by 4 bases, with 13 bases between.

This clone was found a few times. The CDR3 protein is CASSLQQTGELFF. The CDR3 nucleotides are TGTGCCAGCAGCTTACAACAAACCGGGGAGCTGTTTTTT. The rearrangement links TRBV7-9 to TRBJ2-2; D gene unclear. The germline CDR1 and CDR2 sequences are SEHNR and FQNEAQ (reference sequence). This CDR3 contains 13 residues. Deletions cut 2 bases from V and 5 bases from J, with 6 bases between. The entire variable domain, with the rest obtained from reference TRBV7-9 and TRBJ2-2, is as follows: DTGVSQNPRHKITKRGQNVTFRCDPISEHNRLYWYRQTLGQGPEFLTYFQNEAQLEKSRLLSDRFSAERPKGSFSTLEIQRTEQGDSAMYLCASSLQQTGELFFGEGSRLTVL.

The CDR3 sequence: CASSLLTGLDSPLHF. The CDR3 DNA reads TGTGCCAGCAGCCTCCTCACAGGGCTCGATTCACCCCTCCACTTT. The rearrangement links TRBV6-1 to TRBJ1-6, with a possible D match to TRBD1 (6 bases). Germline loops: CDR1 MNHNS, CDR2 SASEGT. CDR3 length equals 15 residues. V was pared by 6 bases and J by 8 bases, with 17 bases between.

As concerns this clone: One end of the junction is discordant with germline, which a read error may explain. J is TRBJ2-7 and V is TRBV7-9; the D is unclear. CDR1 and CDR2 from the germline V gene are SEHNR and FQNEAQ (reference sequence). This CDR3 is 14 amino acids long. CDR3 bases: TGTGCCAGCAGCCCAGGAACGGCCTCCCACGAGCAGTACTTC. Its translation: CASSPGTASHEQYF.

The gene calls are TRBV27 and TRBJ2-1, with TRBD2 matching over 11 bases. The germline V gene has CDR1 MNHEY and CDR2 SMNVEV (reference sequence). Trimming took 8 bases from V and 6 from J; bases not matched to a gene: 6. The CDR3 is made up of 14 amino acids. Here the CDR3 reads CASASGGTVNEQFF. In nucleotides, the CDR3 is TGTGCCAGCGCTAGCGGGGGGACGGTCAATGAGCAGTTCTTC.

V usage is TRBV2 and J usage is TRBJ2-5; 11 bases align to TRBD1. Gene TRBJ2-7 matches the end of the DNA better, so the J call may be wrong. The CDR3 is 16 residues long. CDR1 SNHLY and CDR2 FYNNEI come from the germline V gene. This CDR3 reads CASRGQGAQDLHEQYF. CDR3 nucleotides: TGTGCCAGCAGAGGACAGGGGGCGCAGGATCTCCACGAGCAGTACTTC.

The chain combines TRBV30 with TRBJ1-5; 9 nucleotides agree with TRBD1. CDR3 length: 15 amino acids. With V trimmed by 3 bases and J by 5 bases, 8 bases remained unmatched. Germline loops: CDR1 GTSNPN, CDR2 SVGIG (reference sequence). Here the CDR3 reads CAWSIGTGIDQPQHF. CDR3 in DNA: TGTGCCTGGAGCATAGGGACAGGGATTGATCAGCCCCAGCATTTT.

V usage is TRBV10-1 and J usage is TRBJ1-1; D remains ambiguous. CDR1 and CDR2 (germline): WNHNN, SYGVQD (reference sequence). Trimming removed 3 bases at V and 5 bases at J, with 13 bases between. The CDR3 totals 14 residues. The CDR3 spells CASSEARAGTEAFF. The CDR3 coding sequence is TGCGCCAGCAGTGAAGCCCGAGCGGGGACTGAAGCTTTCTTT.

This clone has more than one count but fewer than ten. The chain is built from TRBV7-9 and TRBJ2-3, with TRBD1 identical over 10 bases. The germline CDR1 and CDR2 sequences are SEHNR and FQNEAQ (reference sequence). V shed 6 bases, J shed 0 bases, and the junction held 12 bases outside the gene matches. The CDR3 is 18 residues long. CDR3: CASRRPGQGFPSTDTQYF. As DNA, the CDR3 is TGTGCCAGCAGGCGCCCGGGACAGGGGTTCCCTAGCACAGATACGCAGTATTTT.

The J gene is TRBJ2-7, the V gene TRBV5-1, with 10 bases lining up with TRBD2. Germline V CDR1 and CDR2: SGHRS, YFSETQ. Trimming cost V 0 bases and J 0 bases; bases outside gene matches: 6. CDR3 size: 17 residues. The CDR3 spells CASSLAGLAANSYEQYF. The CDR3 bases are TGCGCCAGCAGCTTGGCTGGACTAGCGGCTAACTCCTACGAGCAGTACTTC.

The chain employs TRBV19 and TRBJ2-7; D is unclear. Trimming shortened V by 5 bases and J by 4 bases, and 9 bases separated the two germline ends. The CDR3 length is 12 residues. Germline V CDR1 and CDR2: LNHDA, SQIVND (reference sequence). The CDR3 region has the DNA TGTGCCAGTAGTTCTCGTTCTTACGAGCAGTACTTC. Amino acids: CASSSRSYEQYF.

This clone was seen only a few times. The CDR3 loop is CASSLTSGGTDTQYF. CDR3 nucleotide sequence: TGTGCCAGCAGCTTGACTAGCGGGGGGACAGATACGCAGTATTTT. The chain carries TRBV5-6 and TRBJ2-3; 12 bases line up with TRBD2. This CDR3 has 15 residues. Germline V gene data show CDR1 as SGHDT and CDR2 as YYEEEE. With 1 base clipped from V and 3 bases from J, the junction kept 0 bases outside the gene matches.

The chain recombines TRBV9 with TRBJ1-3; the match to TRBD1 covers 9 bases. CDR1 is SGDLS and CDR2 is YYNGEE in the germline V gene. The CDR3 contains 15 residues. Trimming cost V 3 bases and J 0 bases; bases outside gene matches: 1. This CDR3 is CASSGTGASGNTIYF. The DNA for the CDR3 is TGTGCCAGCAGCGGGACAGGGGCCTCTGGAAACACCATATATTTT.

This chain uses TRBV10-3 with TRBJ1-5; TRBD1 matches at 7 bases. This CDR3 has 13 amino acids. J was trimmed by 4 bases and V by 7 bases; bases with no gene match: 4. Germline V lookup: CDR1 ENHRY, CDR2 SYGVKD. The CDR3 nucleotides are TGTGCCATCAACTGGGACAGAAATCAGCCCCAGCATTTT. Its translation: CAINWDRNQPQHF.

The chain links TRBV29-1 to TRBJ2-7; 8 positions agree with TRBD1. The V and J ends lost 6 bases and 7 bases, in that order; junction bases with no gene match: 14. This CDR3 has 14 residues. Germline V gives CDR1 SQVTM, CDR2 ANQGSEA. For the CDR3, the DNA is TGCAGCGTCCCTCCCTCAGGGGGCCGGGGGGAGCAGTACTTC. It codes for CSVPPSGGRGEQYF.

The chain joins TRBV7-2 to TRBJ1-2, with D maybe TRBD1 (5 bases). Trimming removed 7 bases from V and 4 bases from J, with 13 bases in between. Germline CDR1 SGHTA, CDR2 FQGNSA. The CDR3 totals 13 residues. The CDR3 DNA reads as TGTGCCAGCAAAGTCGGACAAATCTATGGCTACACCTTC. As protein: CASKVGQIYGYTF.

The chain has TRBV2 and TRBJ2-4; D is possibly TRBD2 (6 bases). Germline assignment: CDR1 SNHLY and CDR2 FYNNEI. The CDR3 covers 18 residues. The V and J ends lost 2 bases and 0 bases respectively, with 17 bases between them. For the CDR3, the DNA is TGTGCCAGCAGTGAAATCAAGTCTGACGGGAGAGCCAAAAACATTCAGTACTTC. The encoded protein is CASSEIKSDGRAKNIQYF.